Below are 7 T cell receptor beta chains sequenced from a single sample in a study of technical replicates of blood from a few donors (dated by TCRdb to 2015 to 2018). Library prep was done by the immunoSEQ multiplex PCR assay. TCRdb carries this immuneACCESS record with in-frame sequences only. Its versions omit some clonotypes, under half of them owing to an unresolved V gene in the studies checked, with the rest unexplained. The sample table lists about 70,000 clones, around 97% of them with a count of one. The ten biggest clones cover roughly 0.21% of the sample. Sequencing was done on a sample of T cells isolated from PBMCs. The source is a human donor in good health.

CDR3 sequence: CASSQQAPNTEAFF. CDR3 nucleotide sequence: TGTGCCAGCAGTCAACAGGCCCCGAACACTGAAGCTTTCTTT. The chain joins TRBV2 to TRBJ1-1, with D possibly TRBD1 on 5 matching bases. V shed 5 bases and J shed 1 base, with 11 bases lying between them. Germline CDR1 reads SNHLY; CDR2 reads FYNNEI. This CDR3 is built from 14 residues.

This clone occurred once. The gene calls are TRBV4-1 and TRBJ2-6; D not resolved. Trimming removed 4 bases from V and 0 bases from J, with 10 bases in between. This CDR3 is 16 amino acids long. Looked up from germline, CDR1 is MGHRA and CDR2 is YSYEKL. The CDR3 nucleotides read TGCGCCAGCAGCCGCGAAGACAACTCTGGGGCCAACGTCCTGACTTTC. It codes for CASSREDNSGANVLTF.

The gene calls are TRBV10-3 and TRBJ2-5; D remains ambiguous. The V gene lost 2 bases and the J gene lost 2 bases, with 9 bases spanning the gap. This CDR3 has 14 residues. Germline V gene data show CDR1 as ENHRY and CDR2 as SYGVKD. The CDR3 protein is CAISETALQETQYF. The CDR3 DNA is TGTGCCATCAGTGAGACAGCCCTTCAAGAGACCCAGTACTTC.

V gene TRBV27 combines with J gene TRBJ2-7, with 10 bases matching TRBD1. This CDR3 has 15 amino acids. Trimming at V came to 2 bases and at J to 1 base, leaving 2 bases not matched to a gene. The germline CDR1 and CDR2 sequences are MNHEY and SMNVEV (reference sequence). CDR3 protein: CASSLRDRGSYEQYF. CDR3 coding DNA: TGTGCCAGCAGTTTACGGGACAGGGGTTCCTACGAGCAGTACTTC.

V gene TRBV9 combines with J gene TRBJ2-7; maybe TRBD2 (6 bases). The CDR3 totals 15 residues. Trimming cost V 3 bases and J 1 base, with 14 bases left between them. Germline lookup yields CDR1 SGDLS and CDR2 YYNGEE. The CDR3 DNA reads TGTGCCAGCAGCGGTGGATGGGCGGGGTCCTACGAGCAGTACTTC. Translated, it gives CASSGGWAGSYEQYF.

The CDR3 bases are TGTGCCAGCAGCTTGCACAGGGGGCTTTTAATGAACACTGAAGCTTTCTTT. Translation: CASSLHRGLLMNTEAFF. V is TRBV5-8 and J is TRBJ1-1; 9 bases map to TRBD1. The length of the CDR3 is 17 residues. Looked up from germline, CDR1 is SGHTS and CDR2 is YDEGEE. The ends lost 1 base at V and 0 bases at J; junction bases unmatched: 7.

The chain is built from TRBV4-1 and TRBJ1-1; the D is unclear. The CDR3 has 15 residues. Trimming cost V 1 base and J 0 bases, with 9 bases left between them. Germline V gene sequence: CDR1 MGHRA, CDR2 YSYEKL. CDR3 residues: CASSQAWQVNTEAFF. The DNA of the CDR3 is TGCGCCAGCAGCCAAGCTTGGCAAGTGAACACTGAAGCTTTCTTT.